What follows is one TCR beta chain and its context. The antigen it binds to is not known. The sample holds no much larger clone one base away, and base qualities are not on file. The time point label here, explained by the study, means: baseline before oral tofacitinib. Lesional scalp punch biopsies and peripheral blood were collected from alopecia areata patients. After PBMCs were isolated by density centrifugation and stained for CD3, CD4 and CD8, a FACSAria was used to sort CD4+ and CD8+ T cells. This entry is derived from a study of CD8+ T cells in alopecia areata (dated by TCRdb to 2016 to 2019). Context from the whole study: Treated patients were enrolled in an open-label pilot trial of oral tofacitinib at 5 to 10 mg twice daily for moderate-to-severe alopecia areata. Biopsies were taken from tofacitinib-treated patients at baseline and again at 4 and 24 weeks into treatment, and several of those patients also had a later scalp biopsy. Patients received tofacitinib for 6 to 18 months and were then followed off drug for 6 months to check for delayed response and recurrence. Human TCRbeta sequencing covered scalp tissue and sorted CD4+ and CD8+ peripheral blood T cells from patchy and totalis/universalis alopecia areata patients and healthy controls. immunoSEQ multiplex PCR using 35 Vbeta forward primers and 13 Jbeta reverse primers was used to amplify TCRbeta CDR3 regions. The RNA source kit depended on sample type: the PAXgene miRNA kit for fixed scalp, the miRNeasy kit for PBMCs, and the RNeasy kit for mouse skin. Scalp clonality was compared among normal scalp (n=4), patchy alopecia areata scalp (n=8), and alopecia totalis/universalis scalp (n=8). The study used high-throughput TCRbeta sequencing to examine T cell clonal expansion in alopecia areata, in both the C3H/HeJ mouse model and human patients.

Overall study results and their limits: Unlike mouse skin, which is dominated by gammadelta T cells, normal human skin has resident alphabeta T cells that are also sequenced, and this complicates analysis of the scalp TCR repertoire. Lesional scalp, especially in alopecia totalis/universalis, showed higher clonality and more expanded CD8+ clones than normal scalp, suggesting antigenic drive. TCR sequences shared between patients were less clear than in mice, possibly partly because of HLA diversity in the patient population.

The receptor library was made with the immunoSEQ multiplex PCR assay. RNA was extracted from all samples and reverse transcribed into cDNA as template for TCR sequencing. First-strand cDNA was synthesized with SuperScript III using a 2:1 mix of oligo-dT and random hexamers. A synthetic immune receptor repertoire was used to gauge amplification bias, and whatever bias remained was removed computationally. The original methods were these. Raw reads were preprocessed for error removal, and CDR3 was defined according to IMGT conventions as running from the conserved cysteine to phenylalanine. Clonality was calculated as 1 minus Shannon entropy normalized by log2 of the number of productive unique TCRs. Scalp TCRbeta sequences were cross-referenced with sorted blood CD4 and CD8 repertoires so that the CD4 or CD8 identity of scalp clones could be inferred. TCRdb took over this immuneACCESS table, retaining in-frame rearrangements with V and J assigned. Such tables are incomplete; in checked studies, under half of the missing clones stem from an unresolved V gene, and the remainder is unexplained. That table furnishes V, J and clone size, whereas the DNA furnished D and trimming. The sample table holds 170,000 or so clones, of which over 50% were seen once. The ten largest clonotypes hold roughly 14% of the sample.

Looking up the germline V gene yields CDR1 SGHDN and CDR2 FVKESK. V is pared back by 2 bases and J by 2 bases, with 3 bases lying between the germline termini. From its cysteine to its phenylalanine, the CDR3 spans 12 amino acids. CDR3 DNA is the only sequence kept; it has 36 bases, read in frame from the first base. The receptor chain draws on TRBV14 and TRBJ1-1; the D gene identity is not certain. This TCR derives from a human donor with alopecia areata. The source was CD4+ T cells sorted from blood, collected at week 0. The nucleotide sequence reads TGTGCCAGCAGCCAACACAACACTGAAGCTTTCTTT. Its protein reads: CASSQHNTEAFF.